This T cell receptor beta chain derives from a study of T-cell reconstitution after alpha-beta-depleted transplantation in children. This clonotype was counted ten times or more. Preparation of the TCRbeta library used unique molecular identifiers. TCRdb analysed the PCR reads with MiXCR anew, one entry per CDR3 protein. Seen here are some 200,000 distinct CDR3 sequences, roughly 7.1% observed once, and the top ten hold approximately 6%. Germline CDR1 and CDR2: SGHRS and YFSETQ. V lost 0 bases and J 6 bases, leaving 9 bases between the germline ends. This CDR3 comprises 13 residues. The clonotype originates from a boy aged 2-15 years with acute lymphoblastic leukemia, due to receive a stem cell transplant. The specimen comprised PBMCs, sampled before TCRalphabeta/CD19-depleted stem cell transplant. The genes are TRBV5-1 and TRBJ1-2; D not resolved. The CDR3 loop is CASSLGPDHGYTF. CDR3 sequence (DNA): TGCGCCAGCAGCTTGGGACCGGACCATGGCTACACCTTC.